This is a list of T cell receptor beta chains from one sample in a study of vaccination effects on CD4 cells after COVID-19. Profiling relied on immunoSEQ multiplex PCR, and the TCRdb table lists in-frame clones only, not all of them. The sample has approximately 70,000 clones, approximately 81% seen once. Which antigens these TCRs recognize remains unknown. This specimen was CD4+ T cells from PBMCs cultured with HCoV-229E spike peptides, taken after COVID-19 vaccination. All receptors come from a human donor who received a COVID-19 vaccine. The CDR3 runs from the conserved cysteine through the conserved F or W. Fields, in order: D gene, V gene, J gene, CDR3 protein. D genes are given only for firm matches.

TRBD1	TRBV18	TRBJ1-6	CASSPSGQGAGNSPLHF
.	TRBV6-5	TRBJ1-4	CASRRGNEKLFF
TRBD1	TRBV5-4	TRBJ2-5	CASSLDRGMVRETQYF
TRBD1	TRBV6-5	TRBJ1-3	CASSPDRDNGNTIYF
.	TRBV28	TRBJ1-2	CASTPLRANYGYTF
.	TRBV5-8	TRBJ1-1	CASPGRVNTEAFF
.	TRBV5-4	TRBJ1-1	CASSWGQGGSNTEAFF
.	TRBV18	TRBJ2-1	CASSPPVGASYNEQFF
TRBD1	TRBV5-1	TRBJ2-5	CASSLGQGAGETQYF
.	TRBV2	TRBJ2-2	CASRPNGVDTGELFF
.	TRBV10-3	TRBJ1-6	CAISEQARGQGNSPLHF
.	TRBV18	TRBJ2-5	CASSPLKETQYF
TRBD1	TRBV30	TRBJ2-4	CACLDRGAKNIQYF
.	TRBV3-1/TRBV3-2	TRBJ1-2	CASSQLQNYGYTF
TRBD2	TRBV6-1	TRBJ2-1	CASSATSGGPGIQQFF
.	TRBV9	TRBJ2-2	CASSDLGGTTGELFF
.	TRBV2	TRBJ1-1	CASSETTLIKNTEAFF
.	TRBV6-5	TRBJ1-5	CASSYSSSVGQPQHF
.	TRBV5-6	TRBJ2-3	CASSFQREDTQYF
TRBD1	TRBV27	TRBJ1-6	CASSLYPPGQGDDSPLHF
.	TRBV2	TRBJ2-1	CASSPRSGFGGSYNEQFF
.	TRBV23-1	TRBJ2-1	CASSQFGAGAYNEQFF
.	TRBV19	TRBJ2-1	CASSMRLSYNEQFF
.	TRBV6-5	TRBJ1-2	CASTRNYGYTF
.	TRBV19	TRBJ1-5	CASSISGTSSNQPQHF
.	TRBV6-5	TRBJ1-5	CASNLGRQPQHF
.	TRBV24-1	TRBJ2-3	CATRGGSGDTQYF
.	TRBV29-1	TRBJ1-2	CSVEYPDVGYGYTF
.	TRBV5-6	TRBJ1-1	CASSGTGTHSTEAFF
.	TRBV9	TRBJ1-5	CASSAGVSGQPQHF
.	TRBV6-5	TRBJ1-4	CASSYYAGEKLFF
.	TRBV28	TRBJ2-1	CASSLGGTLGNEQFF
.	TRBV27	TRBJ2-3	CASNRLGDTQYF
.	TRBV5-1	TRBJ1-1	CASNARGGNTEAFF
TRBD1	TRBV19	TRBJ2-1	CASRRDRDFSRNEQFF
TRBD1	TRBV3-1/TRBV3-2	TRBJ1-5	CASSQTGTGGNQPQHF
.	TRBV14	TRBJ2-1	CASSRWTGYNEQFF
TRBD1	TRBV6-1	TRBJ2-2	CASSETWTGGHGELFF
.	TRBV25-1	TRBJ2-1	CATSGHSYNEQFF
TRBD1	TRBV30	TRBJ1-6	CAWSARDRVSNSPLHF
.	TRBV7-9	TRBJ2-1	CASSLISDEQFF
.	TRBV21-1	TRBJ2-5	CASSNGQKETQYF
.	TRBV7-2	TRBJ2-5	CASSLTRVTVETQYF
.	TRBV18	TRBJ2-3	CASSPQSTDTQYF
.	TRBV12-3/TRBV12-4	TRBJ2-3	CASGRDDATQYF
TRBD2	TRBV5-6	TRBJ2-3	CASSTKTSGPTADTQYF
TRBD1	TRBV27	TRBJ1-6	CASRSTGELSYNSPLHF
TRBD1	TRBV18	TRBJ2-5	CASSPDRGPTETQYF
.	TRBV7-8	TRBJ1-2	CASSPLTAGRGYTF
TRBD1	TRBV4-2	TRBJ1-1	CASSQDGTGGSKVTEAFF
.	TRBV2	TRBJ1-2	CASAEGQDYGYTF
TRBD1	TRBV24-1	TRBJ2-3	CATSDSRGRADTQYF
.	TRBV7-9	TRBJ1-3	CASIAQTAGNTIYF
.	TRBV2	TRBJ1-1	CASGRSLNTEAFF
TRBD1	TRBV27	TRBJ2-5	CASRDRGTETQYF
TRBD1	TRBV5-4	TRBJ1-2	CASSWTGKGGGYTF
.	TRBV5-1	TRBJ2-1	CASSLAPPLDVDEQFF
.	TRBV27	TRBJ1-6	CASSSGDFNSPLHF
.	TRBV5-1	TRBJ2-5	CASSLVADQETQYF